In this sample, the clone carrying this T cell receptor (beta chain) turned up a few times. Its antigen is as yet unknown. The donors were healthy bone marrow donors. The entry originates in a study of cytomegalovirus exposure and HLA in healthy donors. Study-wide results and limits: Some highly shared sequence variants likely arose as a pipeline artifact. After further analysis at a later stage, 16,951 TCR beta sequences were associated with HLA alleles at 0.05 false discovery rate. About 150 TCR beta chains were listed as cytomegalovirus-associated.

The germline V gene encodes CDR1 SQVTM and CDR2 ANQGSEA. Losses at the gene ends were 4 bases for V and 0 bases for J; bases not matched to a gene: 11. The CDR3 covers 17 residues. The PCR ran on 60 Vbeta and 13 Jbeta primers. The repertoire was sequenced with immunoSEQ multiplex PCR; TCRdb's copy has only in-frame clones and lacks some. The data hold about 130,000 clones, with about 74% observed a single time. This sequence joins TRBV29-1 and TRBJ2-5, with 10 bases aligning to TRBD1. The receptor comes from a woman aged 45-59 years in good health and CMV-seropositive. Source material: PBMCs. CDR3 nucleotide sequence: TGCAGCGTTGGGGCGGGGACAGGGGCTCTAGACCAAGAGACCCAGTACTTC. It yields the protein CSVGAGTGALDQETQYF.